A selection of T cell receptor beta chains follows, all from one sample in a study of T-cell reconstitution after alpha-beta-depleted transplantation in children. TCRdb reprocessed the PCR reads via MiXCR and lists one record per CDR3 protein. The repertoire holds approximately 1,000,000 distinct CDR3 sequences, about 29% seen once, with over 25% in the top ten. Sequencing was performed on PBMCs, mostly from graft donor cells, taken 360 days after TCRalphabeta/CD19-depleted stem cell transplant. Receptor source: a boy in the first two years of life who had a stem cell transplant for SCID, so the T cells may come from the graft donor. CDR3s include the opening cysteine and the closing phenylalanine or tryptophan. The D gene is left open where the match is weak. Some rows have no size entry. The others give once, few or many, or a class for an expanded clone.

v_gene: TRBV12-3/TRBV12-4
j_gene: TRBJ1-4
abundance: -
d_gene: -
len: 12
CDR3aa: CASSVTGGKLFF
CDR3nt: TGTGCCAGCAGTGTGACAGGCGGAAAACTGTTTTTT

v_gene: TRBV5-1
j_gene: TRBJ2-1
abundance: few
d_gene: -
len: 18
CDR3aa: CASSRGRRGKTTSNEQFF
CDR3nt: TGCGCCAGCAGCCGGGGGCGACGGGGGAAGACTACAAGTAATGAGCAGTTCTTC

v_gene: TRBV6-5
j_gene: TRBJ2-3
abundance: few
d_gene: -
len: 14
CDR3aa: CASSYSIFAYTQYF
CDR3nt: TGTGCCAGCAGTTACTCGATTTTTGCGTATACGCAGTATTTT

v_gene: TRBV12-2
j_gene: TRBJ1-5
abundance: -
d_gene: -
len: 14
CDR3aa: CASRQGSSNQPQHF
CDR3nt: TGTGCAAGTCGCCAGGGTTCAAGCAATCAGCCCCAGCATTTT

v_gene: TRBV5-1
j_gene: TRBJ2-1
abundance: -
d_gene: TRBD1
len: 15
CDR3aa: CASSFSRTGDNEQFF
CDR3nt: TGCGCCAGCAGCTTCAGCAGGACAGGGGACAATGAGCAGTTCTTC

v_gene: TRBV5-6
j_gene: TRBJ2-1
abundance: few
d_gene: TRBD1
len: 16
CDR3aa: CASSFGWDRGWNEQFF
CDR3nt: TGTGCCAGCAGCTTCGGGTGGGACAGGGGTTGGAATGAGCAGTTCTTC

v_gene: TRBV18
j_gene: TRBJ2-4
abundance: -
d_gene: -
len: 13
CDR3aa: CASSPAGSPIQYF
CDR3nt: TGTGCCAGCTCACCGGCCGGGAGTCCCATTCAGTACTTC

v_gene: TRBV5-1
j_gene: TRBJ2-2
abundance: few
d_gene: -
len: 16
CDR3aa: CASSLGRDSYTGELFF
CDR3nt: TGCGCCAGCAGCTTGGGCCGGGATTCTTACACCGGGGAGCTGTTTTTT

v_gene: TRBV13
j_gene: TRBJ2-7
abundance: -
d_gene: TRBD1
len: 14
CDR3aa: CASSFWDRGNEQYF
CDR3nt: TGTGCCAGCAGCTTCTGGGACAGGGGGAACGAGCAGTACTTC

v_gene: TRBV3-1
j_gene: TRBJ2-7
abundance: once
d_gene: -
len: 18
CDR3aa: CASSHAIFQTVGTYEQYF
CDR3nt: TGTGCCAGCAGCCATGCAATTTTCCAGACAGTGGGTACCTACGAGCAGTACTTC

v_gene: TRBV20-1
j_gene: TRBJ2-1
abundance: -
d_gene: -
len: 11
CDR3aa: CSATPLNEQFF
CDR3nt: TGCAGTGCCACCCCCTTGAATGAGCAGTTCTTC

v_gene: TRBV5-6
j_gene: TRBJ2-3
abundance: -
d_gene: -
len: 16
CDR3aa: CASSPNKNPSTDTQYF
CDR3nt: TGTGCCAGCAGCCCAAACAAAAACCCTAGCACAGATACGCAGTATTTT

v_gene: TRBV15
j_gene: TRBJ2-1
abundance: once
d_gene: -
len: 13
CDR3aa: CATSPTPRNEQFF
CDR3nt: TGTGCCACCAGCCCGACGCCCCGGAATGAGCAGTTCTTC

v_gene: TRBV20-1
j_gene: TRBJ2-7
abundance: few
d_gene: -
len: 11
CDR3aa: CSARDRQGQYF
CDR3nt: TGCAGTGCTAGAGACCGCCAGGGGCAGTACTTC

v_gene: TRBV20-1
j_gene: TRBJ1-3
abundance: -
d_gene: -
len: 15
CDR3aa: CSASAAAGSGNTIYF
CDR3nt: TGCAGTGCTAGTGCGGCGGCCGGCTCTGGAAACACCATATATTTT

v_gene: TRBV12-3/TRBV12-4
j_gene: TRBJ2-7
abundance: few
d_gene: -
len: 14
CDR3aa: CASSSDFPSYEQYF
CDR3nt: TGTGCCAGCAGTTCCGACTTTCCCTCCTACGAGCAGTACTTC

v_gene: TRBV12-3/TRBV12-4
j_gene: TRBJ1-1
abundance: -
d_gene: TRBD1
len: 16
CDR3aa: CASSPGQGIVNTEAFF
CDR3nt: TGTGCCAGCAGTCCGGGACAGGGTATTGTGAACACTGAAGCTTTCTTT

v_gene: TRBV14
j_gene: TRBJ2-1
abundance: -
d_gene: -
len: 14
CDR3aa: CASSQDNSPNEQFF
CDR3nt: TGTGCCAGCAGCCAGGACAATAGCCCCAATGAGCAGTTCTTC

v_gene: TRBV7-9
j_gene: TRBJ2-3
abundance: few
d_gene: -
len: 16
CDR3aa: CASSLVPSSARATQYF
CDR3nt: TGTGCCAGCAGCTTAGTGCCTTCGTCGGCTCGGGCTACGCAGTATTTT

v_gene: TRBV20-1
j_gene: TRBJ2-6
abundance: -
d_gene: TRBD2
len: 18
CDR3aa: CSARVRLAGSSGANVLTF
CDR3nt: TGCAGTGCTAGAGTTAGGCTAGCGGGTTCCTCTGGGGCCAACGTCCTGACTTTC

v_gene: TRBV10-3
j_gene: TRBJ2-7
abundance: many
d_gene: TRBD2
len: 11
CDR3aa: CATLAGGEQYF
CDR3nt: TGTGCCACCCTAGCGGGGGGGGAGCAGTACTTC

v_gene: TRBV11-2
j_gene: TRBJ1-5
abundance: few
d_gene: -
len: 16
CDR3aa: CASRKTGSGSNQPQHF
CDR3nt: TGTGCCAGCAGGAAAACAGGGAGCGGGAGCAATCAGCCCCAGCATTTT

v_gene: TRBV10-2
j_gene: TRBJ1-1
abundance: few
d_gene: TRBD1
len: 15
CDR3aa: CASTGTGVPGMEAFF
CDR3nt: TGCGCCAGCACTGGGACAGGGGTCCCCGGGATGGAAGCTTTCTTT

v_gene: TRBV12-3/TRBV12-4
j_gene: TRBJ2-1
abundance: many
d_gene: -
len: 11
CDR3aa: CASSLQLEQFF
CDR3nt: TGTGCCAGCAGTTTGCAGCTGGAGCAGTTCTTC

v_gene: TRBV5-5
j_gene: TRBJ2-1
abundance: -
d_gene: -
len: 15
CDR3aa: CASSGASSAYNEQFF
CDR3nt: TGTGCCAGCAGCGGGGCTTCATCGGCCTACAATGAGCAGTTCTTC

v_gene: TRBV12-3/TRBV12-4
j_gene: TRBJ2-7
abundance: few
d_gene: -
len: 14
CDR3aa: CASRESTGFYEQYF
CDR3nt: TGTGCCAGCAGAGAATCTACAGGGTTCTACGAGCAGTACTTC

v_gene: TRBV29-1
j_gene: TRBJ2-2
abundance: -
d_gene: -
len: 16
CDR3aa: CSVARGGAWDTGELFF
CDR3nt: TGCAGCGTTGCCAGAGGAGGAGCGTGGGACACCGGGGAGCTGTTTTTT

v_gene: TRBV12-3/TRBV12-4
j_gene: TRBJ2-5
abundance: -
d_gene: -
len: 16
CDR3aa: CASRSRGASYQETQYF
CDR3nt: TGTGCCAGCAGATCCCGAGGGGCCTCGTACCAAGAGACCCAGTACTTC

v_gene: TRBV29-1
j_gene: TRBJ2-1
abundance: -
d_gene: -
len: 14
CDR3aa: CSVEDVYHPNEQFF
CDR3nt: TGCAGCGTTGAAGATGTTTACCACCCCAATGAGCAGTTCTTC

v_gene: TRBV7-2
j_gene: TRBJ1-2
abundance: few
d_gene: -
len: 16
CDR3aa: CASSLGGGTGTYGYTF
CDR3nt: TGTGCCAGCAGCTTAGGGGGAGGGACGGGAACATATGGCTACACCTTC

v_gene: TRBV12-3/TRBV12-4
j_gene: TRBJ2-7
abundance: -
d_gene: -
len: 13
CDR3aa: CASSLQGGGEQYF
CDR3nt: TGTGCCAGCAGTTTACAGGGGGGCGGGGAGCAGTACTTC

v_gene: TRBV6-2/TRBV6-3
j_gene: TRBJ1-2
abundance: -
d_gene: TRBD1
len: 15
CDR3aa: CASTGTGGENYGYTF
CDR3nt: TGTGCCAGCACCGGGACAGGGGGAGAGAACTATGGCTACACCTTC

v_gene: TRBV12-3/TRBV12-4
j_gene: TRBJ2-3
abundance: -
d_gene: -
len: 15
CDR3aa: CASSRHGLLGDTQYF
CDR3nt: TGTGCCAGCAGTCGACACGGACTATTAGGCGATACGCAGTATTTT

v_gene: TRBV5-1
j_gene: TRBJ1-3
abundance: -
d_gene: -
len: 15
CDR3aa: CASSLGGDSGNTIYF
CDR3nt: TGCGCCAGCAGCTTGGGAGGGGACTCTGGAAACACCATATATTTT

v_gene: TRBV7-8
j_gene: TRBJ2-7
abundance: many
d_gene: -
len: 12
CDR3aa: CASSSGTYGQYF
CDR3nt: TGTGCCAGCAGCTCGGGGACCTATGGACAGTACTTC

v_gene: TRBV6-5
j_gene: TRBJ1-1
abundance: -
d_gene: TRBD1
len: 13
CDR3aa: CASSYATGIEAFF
CDR3nt: TGTGCCAGCAGTTACGCGACAGGGATTGAAGCTTTCTTT

v_gene: TRBV7-8
j_gene: TRBJ1-3
abundance: -
d_gene: -
len: 15
CDR3aa: CASKTGRGAGNTIYF
CDR3nt: TGTGCCAGCAAGACCGGGCGGGGGGCCGGAAACACCATATATTTT

v_gene: TRBV12-3/TRBV12-4
j_gene: TRBJ1-6
abundance: -
d_gene: -
len: 14
CDR3aa: CASSRRPPNSPLHF
CDR3nt: TGTGCCAGCAGTCGCCGGCCCCCCAATTCACCCCTCCACTTT

v_gene: TRBV28
j_gene: TRBJ2-7
abundance: -
d_gene: -
len: 15
CDR3aa: CASSLFEGPPYEQYF
CDR3nt: TGTGCCAGCAGTTTATTTGAGGGTCCCCCCTACGAGCAGTACTTC

v_gene: TRBV7-2
j_gene: TRBJ1-2
abundance: few
d_gene: -
len: 13
CDR3aa: CASSLVDRWGYTF
CDR3nt: TGTGCCAGCAGCTTAGTAGACCGCTGGGGCTACACCTTC

v_gene: TRBV5-1
j_gene: TRBJ2-5
abundance: -
d_gene: -
len: 20
CDR3aa: CASSLLAYVEGPRTMKTQYF
CDR3nt: TGCGCCAGCAGCTTGTTGGCTTATGTGGAAGGGCCTCGAACCATGAAGACCCAGTACTTC

v_gene: TRBV12-3/TRBV12-4
j_gene: TRBJ1-1
abundance: -
d_gene: -
len: 12
CDR3aa: CASSKWTSEAFF
CDR3nt: TGTGCCAGCAGTAAATGGACCTCTGAAGCTTTCTTT

v_gene: TRBV5-5
j_gene: TRBJ1-5
abundance: -
d_gene: -
len: 15
CDR3aa: CASSPSPRSNQPQHF
CDR3nt: TGTGCCAGCAGCCCCAGCCCCCGGAGCAATCAGCCCCAGCATTTT

v_gene: TRBV27
j_gene: TRBJ2-7
abundance: -
d_gene: -
len: 14
CDR3aa: CASSHSHEDYEQYF
CDR3nt: TGTGCCAGCAGCCACTCTCACGAGGACTACGAGCAGTACTTC

v_gene: TRBV5-5
j_gene: TRBJ1-6
abundance: -
d_gene: -
len: 15
CDR3aa: CASRTADPYNSPLHF
CDR3nt: TGTGCCAGCAGGACAGCGGACCCCTATAATTCACCCCTCCACTTT

v_gene: TRBV12-3/TRBV12-4
j_gene: TRBJ1-5
abundance: -
d_gene: -
len: 14
CDR3aa: CASSFSARNQPQHF
CDR3nt: TGTGCCAGCAGTTTCTCGGCCCGTAATCAGCCCCAGCATTTT

v_gene: TRBV10-2
j_gene: TRBJ1-6
abundance: few
d_gene: -
len: 14
CDR3aa: CASSEGVGNSPLHF
CDR3nt: TGCGCCAGCAGTGAAGGAGTCGGGAATTCACCCCTCCACTTT

v_gene: TRBV7-9
j_gene: TRBJ2-2
abundance: -
d_gene: -
len: 17
CDR3aa: CASSLGLGRTLTGELFF
CDR3nt: TGTGCCAGCAGCTTAGGTCTCGGCCGAACTCTCACCGGGGAGCTGTTTTTT

v_gene: TRBV12-3/TRBV12-4
j_gene: TRBJ2-3
abundance: few
d_gene: TRBD2
len: 15
CDR3aa: CASRNSGGPTDTQYF
CDR3nt: TGTGCCAGCAGGAACAGCGGGGGTCCGACAGATACGCAGTATTTT

v_gene: TRBV24-1
j_gene: TRBJ2-5
abundance: few
d_gene: TRBD2
len: 13
CDR3aa: CATSEAPGGTQYF
CDR3nt: TGTGCCACCAGTGAAGCGCCGGGGGGGACCCAGTACTTC

v_gene: TRBV2
j_gene: TRBJ1-5
abundance: few
d_gene: TRBD1
len: 15
CDR3aa: CASSNDRGGDQPQHF
CDR3nt: TGTGCCAGCAGTAACGACAGGGGTGGTGATCAGCCCCAGCATTTT

v_gene: TRBV5-1
j_gene: TRBJ1-2
abundance: -
d_gene: TRBD1
len: 14
CDR3aa: CASSLITGGYGYTF
CDR3nt: TGCGCCAGCAGCTTGATCACAGGGGGGTATGGCTACACCTTC